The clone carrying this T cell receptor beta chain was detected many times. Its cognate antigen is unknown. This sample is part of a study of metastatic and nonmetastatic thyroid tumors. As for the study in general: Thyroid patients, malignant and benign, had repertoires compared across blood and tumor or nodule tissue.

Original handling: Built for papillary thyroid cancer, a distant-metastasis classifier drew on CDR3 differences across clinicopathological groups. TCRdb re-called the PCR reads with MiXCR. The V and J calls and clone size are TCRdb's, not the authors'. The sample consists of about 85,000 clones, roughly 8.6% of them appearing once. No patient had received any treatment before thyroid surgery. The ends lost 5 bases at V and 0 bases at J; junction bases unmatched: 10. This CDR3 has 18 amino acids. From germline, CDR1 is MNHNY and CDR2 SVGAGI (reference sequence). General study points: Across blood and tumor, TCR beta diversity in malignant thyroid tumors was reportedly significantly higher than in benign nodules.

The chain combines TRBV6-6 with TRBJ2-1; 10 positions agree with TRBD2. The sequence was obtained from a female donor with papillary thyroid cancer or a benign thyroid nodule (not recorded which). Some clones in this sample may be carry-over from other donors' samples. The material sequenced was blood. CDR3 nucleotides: TGTGCCAGCAGTACTAGCGGGGAGACTTCAAGCTCCTACAATGAGCAGTTCTTC. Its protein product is CASSTSGETSSSYNEQFF.